The rows below give T cell receptor beta chains drawn from one sample of a study of vaccination and CD4 T cells after COVID-19. Each CDR3 protein is one row after TCRdb ran MiXCR on the PCR reads. The sample includes roughly 10,000 distinct CDR3 sequences, under 75% seen only once; the top ten take about 30%. For these receptors, no antigen is known. Sequenced material: CD4+ T cells from blood, cultured in vitro. All receptors derive from a human donor who had recovered from COVID-19. Both conserved end residues are part of each CDR3. A D gene is named only where the DNA matches it firmly. Rows give clone size only sometimes, using once, few, many, or a class for an expanded clone.

TRBJ2-7 few - TRBV6-2/TRBV6-3 CASSDEGHLRGAYEQYF TGTGCCAGCAGTGACGAGGGGCACCTCCGAGGAGCCTACGAGCAGTACTTC
TRBJ2-2 - TRBD2 TRBV7-3 CASRRTSDGELFF TGTGCCAGCAGACGGACTAGCGACGGGGAGCTGTTTTTT
TRBJ2-7 - TRBD1 TRBV19 CASSAPGQSFYEQYF TGTGCCAGTAGTGCTCCGGGACAGAGTTTCTACGAGCAGTACTTC
TRBJ2-2 - - TRBV7-6 CASSLTAGIGELFF TGTGCCAGCAGCTTAACCGCAGGGATCGGGGAGCTGTTTTTT
TRBJ2-3 - TRBD2 TRBV10-3 CAISGGRASGTDTQYF TGTGCCATCAGTGGGGGGAGGGCCAGTGGCACAGATACGCAGTATTTT
TRBJ2-7 few - TRBV20-1 CSARSQTYEQYF TGCAGTGCTAGGTCTCAGACCTACGAGCAGTACTTC
TRBJ1-5 - TRBD1 TRBV30 CAFDRGGNQPQHF TGTGCTTTCGACAGGGGAGGCAATCAGCCCCAGCATTTT
TRBJ1-1 - TRBD1 TRBV19 CASNEQGGRTEAFF TGTGCCAGTAATGAACAGGGGGGTAGAACTGAAGCTTTCTTT
TRBJ2-7 - TRBD1 TRBV28 CASSRPSTGSYEQYF TGTGCCAGCAGTCGTCCGTCGACAGGGTCATACGAGCAGTACTTC
TRBJ1-1 few - TRBV19 CASSHSPGTAEGGSMNTEAFF TGTGCCAGTAGCCATTCCCCCGGGACGGCGGAGGGGGGGTCCATGAACACTGAAGCTTTCTTT
TRBJ2-5 - - TRBV5-6 CASSPAGSTETQYF TGTGCCAGCAGCCCGGCGGGTAGCACCGAGACCCAGTACTTC
TRBJ1-5 few TRBD1 TRBV7-2 CASSYRGGEPQHF TGTGCCAGCAGTTACAGGGGCGGCGAGCCCCAGCATTTT
TRBJ2-5 - TRBD1 TRBV7-9 CASSFLAGQAQETQYF TGTGCCAGCAGCTTTCTTGCTGGACAGGCGCAAGAGACCCAGTACTTC
TRBJ1-5 - - TRBV20-1 CSASQGNNQPQHF TGCAGTGCTAGCCAGGGGAACAATCAGCCCCAGCATTTT
TRBJ2-7 - TRBD1 TRBV27 CASRSDRSYEQYF TGTGCCAGCAGGTCGGACAGGTCCTACGAGCAGTACTTC
TRBJ2-5 - - TRBV7-8 CASSQPQREQTQYF TGTGCCAGCAGCCAACCACAGAGGGAACAGACCCAGTACTTC
TRBJ2-1 - TRBD2 TRBV27 CASSRTGLAGSYNEQFF TGTGCCAGCAGTCGTACCGGACTAGCGGGCTCCTACAATGAGCAGTTCTTC
TRBJ2-3 medium-sized - TRBV20-1 CSASLIGTDTQYF TGCAGTGCTAGTCTTATCGGCACAGATACGCAGTATTTT
TRBJ2-7 - - TRBV28 CASRTTDYEQYF TGTGCCAGCAGGACGACTGACTACGAGCAGTACTTC
TRBJ2-3 - TRBD2 TRBV6-2/TRBV6-3 CASSRGVAQDTQYF TGTGCCAGCAGCCGGGGGGTAGCACAAGATACGCAGTATTTT
TRBJ1-1 - - TRBV7-3 CASSENTGTEAFF TGTGCCAGCAGCGAGAATACAGGGACTGAAGCTTTCTTT
TRBJ2-3 few TRBD2 TRBV25-1 CASSPPLAGRADTQYF TGTGCCAGCAGTCCGCCACTAGCGGGAAGGGCAGATACGCAGTATTTT
TRBJ1-5 - - TRBV20-1 CSARGSGGWQPQHF TGCAGTGCTAGAGGCTCCGGAGGGTGGCAGCCCCAGCATTTT
TRBJ2-2 few TRBD2 TRBV10-3 CAINTGTSGGVTGELFF TGTGCCATCAACACCGGGACTAGCGGGGGTGTCACCGGGGAGCTGTTTTTT
TRBJ2-5 few TRBD1 TRBV9 CASSLHRQGGFETQYF TGTGCCAGCAGCCTCCACCGACAGGGGGGTTTTGAGACCCAGTACTTC
TRBJ2-1 - - TRBV7-2 CASSLAKYNEQFF TGTGCCAGCAGCCTCGCAAAGTACAATGAGCAGTTCTTC
TRBJ2-7 - TRBD1 TRBV20-1 CSASDRAYEQYF TGCAGTGCTTCGGACAGGGCCTACGAGCAGTACTTC
TRBJ1-1 - - TRBV7-9 CASSSIYLQNTEAFF TGTGCCAGCAGCTCGATATACCTACAGAACACTGAAGCTTTCTTT
TRBJ1-2 few - TRBV27 CASSPAQAGLSHGYTF TGTGCCAGCAGCCCTGCCCAGGCCGGCCTGTCGCATGGCTACACCTTC
TRBJ2-1 - - TRBV6-5 CASSYMTVSYNEQFF TGTGCCAGCAGTTACATGACGGTATCCTACAATGAGCAGTTCTTC
TRBJ2-7 - - TRBV6-5 CASSYSAGFQGEQYF TGTGCCAGCAGTTATTCGGCGGGGTTTCAGGGCGAGCAGTACTTC
TRBJ2-3 once - TRBV2 CASSETRVNTQYF TGTGCCAGCAGCGAAACCCGGGTAAATACGCAGTATTTT
TRBJ1-1 - - TRBV6-2/TRBV6-3 CASREGWPEAFF TGTGCCAGCCGGGAGGGGTGGCCTGAAGCTTTCTTT
TRBJ2-5 - TRBD2 TRBV20-1 CSARDPGGPGETQYF TGCAGTGCTAGAGATCCGGGAGGGCCCGGGGAGACCCAGTACTTC
TRBJ1-1 - - TRBV2 CARLSRGYTEAFF TGTGCCAGACTTTCCCGGGGTTACACTGAAGCTTTCTTT
TRBJ1-6 - - TRBV29-1 CSVALGGGSPLHF TGCAGCGTTGCCCTGGGCGGCGGTTCACCCCTCCACTTT
TRBJ1-1 - TRBD1 TRBV7-9 CASSGPGQGATEAFF TGTGCCAGCAGCGGGCCGGGACAGGGAGCCACTGAAGCTTTCTTT
TRBJ2-4 once - TRBV5-5 CASSLGGPKNIQYF TGTGCCAGCAGCTTGGGAGGGCCCAAAAACATTCAGTACTTC
TRBJ2-2 - TRBD1 TRBV2 CASREGTAGELFF TGTGCCAGCAGGGAAGGGACAGCCGGGGAGCTGTTTTTT
TRBJ2-1 medium-sized - TRBV19 CASRQDGGSSYNEQFF TGTGCCAGTAGGCAGGATGGCGGAAGCTCCTACAATGAGCAGTTCTTC
TRBJ1-2 - - TRBV20-1 CSARRDGGKNGYTF TGCAGTGCCAGAAGAGACGGAGGAAAGAATGGCTACACCTTC
TRBJ2-1 - - TRBV11-3 CASSLGRRNEQFF TGTGCCAGCAGCTTAGGACGGAGAAATGAGCAGTTCTTC
TRBJ2-3 large TRBD2 TRBV7-2 CASSVTSGGATSSTDTQYF TGTGCCAGCAGCGTGACTAGCGGGGGGGCCACGTCTAGCACAGATACGCAGTATTTT
TRBJ2-7 few TRBD2 TRBV27 CASSSRLAGRSYEQYF TGTGCCAGCAGTTCACGACTAGCGGGGCGATCCTACGAGCAGTACTTC
TRBJ2-3 - - TRBV5-1 CASSSPSGTDTQYF TGCGCCAGCAGCTCCCCCAGCGGCACAGATACGCAGTATTTT
TRBJ1-5 few - TRBV27 CASSLSWAGENQPQHF TGTGCCAGCAGTTTATCGTGGGCAGGGGAGAATCAGCCCCAGCATTTT
TRBJ2-2 - - TRBV19 CASSIRTGELFF TGTGCCAGTAGTATAAGAACCGGGGAGCTGTTTTTT
TRBJ2-3 - - TRBV6-4 CASRRTRSTDTQYF TGTGCCAGCAGGAGGACGAGGTCCACAGATACGCAGTATTTT
TRBJ1-2 - TRBD1 TRBV7-6 CASSLRDRAGYTF TGTGCCAGCAGCCTCCGGGACAGGGCTGGCTACACCTTC
TRBJ1-2 once - TRBV20-1 CSARDNYGYTF TGCAGTGCTCGGGACAACTATGGCTACACCTTC
TRBJ1-5 - TRBD1 TRBV2 CASSGTGIDQPQHF TGTGCCAGCAGTGGGACAGGGATCGATCAGCCCCAGCATTTT
TRBJ1-5 - TRBD1 TRBV7-2 CASSLGRGSEPQHF TGTGCCAGCAGCTTGGGCAGGGGGAGCGAGCCCCAGCATTTT